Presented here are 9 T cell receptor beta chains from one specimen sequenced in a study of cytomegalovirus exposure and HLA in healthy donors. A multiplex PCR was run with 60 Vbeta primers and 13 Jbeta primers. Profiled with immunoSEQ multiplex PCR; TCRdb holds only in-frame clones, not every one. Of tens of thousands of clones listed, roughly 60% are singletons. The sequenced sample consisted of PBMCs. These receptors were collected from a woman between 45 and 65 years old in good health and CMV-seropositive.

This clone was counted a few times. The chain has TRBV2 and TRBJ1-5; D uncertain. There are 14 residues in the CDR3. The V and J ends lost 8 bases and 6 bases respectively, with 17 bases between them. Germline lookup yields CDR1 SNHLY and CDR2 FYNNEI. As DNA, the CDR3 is TGTGCCAGCGGCAACTCTGGGAGCGTTCAGCCCCAGCATTTT. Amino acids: CASGNSGSVQPQHF.

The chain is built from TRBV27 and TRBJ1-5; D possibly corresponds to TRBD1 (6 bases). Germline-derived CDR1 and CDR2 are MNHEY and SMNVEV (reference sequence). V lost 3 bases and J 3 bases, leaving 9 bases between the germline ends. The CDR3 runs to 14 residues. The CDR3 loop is CASSLTGFNQPQHF. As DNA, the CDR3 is TGTGCCAGCAGTTTGACAGGTTTCAATCAGCCCCAGCATTTT.

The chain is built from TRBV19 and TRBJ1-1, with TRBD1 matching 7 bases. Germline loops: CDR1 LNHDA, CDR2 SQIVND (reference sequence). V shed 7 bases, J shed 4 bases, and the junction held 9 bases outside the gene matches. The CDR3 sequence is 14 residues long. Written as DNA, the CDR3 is TGTGCCAGTAAACCCCAGGGGGGAGGCACTGAAGCTTTCTTT. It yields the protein CASKPQGGGTEAFF.

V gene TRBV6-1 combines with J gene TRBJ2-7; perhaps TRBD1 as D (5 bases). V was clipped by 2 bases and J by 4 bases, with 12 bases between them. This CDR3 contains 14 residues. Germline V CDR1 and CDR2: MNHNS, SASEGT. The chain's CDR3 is CASSESVRTYEQYF. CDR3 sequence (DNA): TGTGCCAGCAGTGAAAGCGTCAGGACATACGAGCAGTACTTC.

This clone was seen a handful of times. CDR3 in DNA: TGTGCCACCTGGGGGACAGCCGGCCCGCCCCAGCATTTT. It specifies CATWGTAGPPQHF. The chain joins TRBV27 to TRBJ1-5; 7 bases line up with TRBD1. Germline V gene sequence: CDR1 MNHEY, CDR2 SMNVEV (reference sequence). The V gene end was trimmed by 10 bases and the J gene end by 9 bases; junction bases not matched to a gene: 12. This CDR3 has 13 amino acids.

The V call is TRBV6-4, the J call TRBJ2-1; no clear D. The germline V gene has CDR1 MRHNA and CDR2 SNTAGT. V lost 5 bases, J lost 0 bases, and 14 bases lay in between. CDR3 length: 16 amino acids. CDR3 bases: TGTGCCAGCAGTAGGAGCACCGAAAGCTCCTACAATGAGCAGTTCTTC. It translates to CASSRSTESSYNEQFF.

The CDR3 sequence: CASSLINSPLHF. The CDR3 nucleotides are TGTGCCAGCAGCCTAATTAATTCACCCCTCCACTTT. This sequence joins TRBV7-2 and TRBJ1-6; no reliable D call. The germline V gene has CDR1 SGHTA and CDR2 FQGNSA. The CDR3 spans 12 residues. Trimming stripped 5 bases from V and 6 bases from J, with 5 bases between.

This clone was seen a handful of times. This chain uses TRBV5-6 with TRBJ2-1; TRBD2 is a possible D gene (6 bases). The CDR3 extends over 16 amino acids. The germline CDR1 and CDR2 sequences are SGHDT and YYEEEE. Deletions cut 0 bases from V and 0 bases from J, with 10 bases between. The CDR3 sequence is CASSLAIGGSYNEQFF. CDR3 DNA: TGTGCCAGCAGCTTGGCTATCGGGGGCTCCTACAATGAGCAGTTCTTC.

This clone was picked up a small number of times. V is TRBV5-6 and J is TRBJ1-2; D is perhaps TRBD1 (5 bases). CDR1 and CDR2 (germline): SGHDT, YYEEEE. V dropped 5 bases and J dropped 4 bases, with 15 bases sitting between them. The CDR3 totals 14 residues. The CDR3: CASSSRAGSYGYTF. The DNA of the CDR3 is TGTGCCAGCAGTTCCCGGGCAGGGTCCTATGGCTACACCTTC.